A single sample is the source of the 27 T cell receptor beta chains below, sequenced in a study of blood T cell repertoires in COVID-19. Assay used: immunoSEQ multiplex PCR; TCRdb lists only in-frame clones, some missing. The sample contains about 160,000 clones, roughly 84% of which appear only once. Sequenced sample: peripheral blood. These receptors were collected from a man aged 35-49 years with acute or convalescent COVID-19.

CDR3 amino acids: CASNPDGRGEAFF. In nucleotides, the CDR3 is TGCGCCAGCAACCCGGACGGGAGGGGTGAAGCTTTCTTT. V is TRBV5-1 and J is TRBJ1-1; a weak D match, TRBD1 (5 bases). Germline-derived CDR1 and CDR2 are SGHRS and YFSETQ. The V and J ends lost 6 bases and 7 bases respectively, with 16 bases between them. The CDR3 is 13 amino acids.

The chain is built from TRBV6-2 or TRBV6-3 and TRBJ1-3, with 8 bases fitting TRBD1. Germline CDR1 MNHEY, CDR2 SVGEGT. The CDR3 spans 16 residues. The junction had 6 bases not matched to a gene; V was cut back by 2 bases and J by 3 bases. The CDR3 spells CASSYGGQGSGNTIYF. The CDR3 DNA follows: TGTGCCAGCAGTTACGGCGGACAGGGCAGTGGAAACACCATATATTTT.

This chain links TRBV7-9 with TRBJ1-2, with D uncertain. CDR1 and CDR2 (germline): SEHNR, FQNEAQ (reference sequence). This CDR3 comprises 15 residues. Trimming removed 0 bases at V and 5 bases at J, with 13 bases between. This CDR3 is CASSLADLEEYGYTF. The CDR3 DNA reads as TGTGCCAGCAGCTTAGCGGATCTAGAAGAGTATGGCTACACCTTC. The full variable domain, completed using reference TRBV7-9 and TRBJ1-2, is DTGVSQNPRHKITKRGQNVTFRCDPISEHNRLYWYRQTLGQGPEFLTYFQNEAQLEKSRLLSDRFSAERPKGSFSTLEIQRTEQGDSAMYLCASSLADLEEYGYTFGSGTRLTVV.

The chain has TRBV12-3 or TRBV12-4 and TRBJ2-2; D gene unclear. CDR3 size: 12 residues. Deletions cut 3 bases from V and 3 bases from J, with 2 bases between. The CDR3 here is CASSFDTGELFF. CDR3 nucleotide sequence: TGTGCCAGCAGTTTCGACACCGGGGAGCTGTTTTTT.

The chain recombines TRBV5-1 with TRBJ2-5; TRBD2 aligns across 8 bases. This CDR3 has 16 amino acids. From germline, CDR1 is SGHRS and CDR2 YFSETQ. V lost 0 bases and J lost 0; bases outside the gene matches: 4. As DNA, the CDR3 is TGCGCCAGCAGCTTGGTGGCTAGCGGGTACCAAGAGACCCAGTACTTC. Protein product: CASSLVASGYQETQYF. Supplemented by reference TRBV5-1 and TRBJ2-5, the full variable domain reads KAGVTQTPRYLIKTRGQQVTLSCSPISGHRSVSWYQQTPGQGLQFLFEYFSETQRNKGNFPGRFSGRQFSNSRSEMNVSTLELGDSALYLCASSLVASGYQETQYFGPGTRLLVL.

This clone was observed a few times. This chain joins TRBV5-1 and TRBJ1-5; 7 bases match TRBD1. The V gene's germline CDR1 is SGHRS and CDR2 YFSETQ. This CDR3 region has 14 residues. Losses at the gene ends were 4 bases for V and 5 bases for J; bases not matched to a gene: 6. CDR3 in DNA: TGCGCCAGCAGCCCCGACAGGGCGGATCAGCCCCAGCATTTT. This encodes CASSPDRADQPQHF.

The chain carries TRBV6-5 and TRBJ1-2, with 10 bases identical to TRBD1. The V and J ends lost 4 bases and 5 bases, in that order; junction bases with no gene match: 10. This CDR3 has 16 residues. The germline V gene encodes CDR1 MNHEY and CDR2 SVGAGI. The CDR3 region is CASSSQPGTGVYGYTF. The CDR3 region has the DNA TGTGCCAGCAGTTCCCAACCGGGGACAGGGGTATATGGCTACACCTTC.

The gene calls are TRBV7-3 and TRBJ2-3; 11 nucleotides align to TRBD2. CDR1 is SGHTA, CDR2 FQGTGA, per germline. The V and J ends lost 5 bases and 8 bases, in that order; junction bases with no gene match: 15. The CDR3 runs 17 residues. The CDR3 region has the DNA TGTGCCAGCAGCATCGGGACTAGCGGAAACGTCCCGCGTACGCAGTATTTT. It is translated as CASSIGTSGNVPRTQYF.

The V gene is TRBV3-1 (or the pseudogene TRBV3-2), the J gene TRBJ2-7; TRBD1 aligns across 9 bases. The germline V gene has CDR1 LGHDT and CDR2 YNNKEL (reference sequence). The CDR3 extends over 14 amino acids. J lost 3 bases, V lost 2 bases, and 2 bases had no gene match. CDR3 in amino acids: CASSQRDRDYEQYF. The CDR3 coding sequence is TGTGCCAGCAGCCAAAGGGACAGGGACTACGAGCAGTACTTC.

Written as DNA, the CDR3 is TGTGCCAGCAGCCAAGGGGGACAGGGAAAAAACATTCAGTACTTC. Protein product: CASSQGGQGKNIQYF. The chain recombines TRBV3-1 (or the pseudogene TRBV3-2) with TRBJ2-4, with 9 positions matching TRBD1. Trimming took 1 base from V and 4 from J; bases not matched to a gene: 2. This CDR3 spans 15 amino acids. Germline loops: CDR1 LGHDT, CDR2 YNNKEL (reference sequence).

The gene calls are TRBV9 and TRBJ1-6, with D unresolved. The CDR3 consists of 17 residues. The V and J ends lost 0 bases and 0 bases respectively, with 10 bases between them. Per germline, CDR1 SGDLS and CDR2 YYNGEE. Here the CDR3 DNA reads TGTGCCAGCAGCGTAGAAGTCGAGGGCTCCTATAATTCACCCCTCCACTTT. Translating it yields CASSVEVEGSYNSPLHF.

The V call is TRBV5-1, the J call TRBJ2-1, with D uncertain. The CDR3 consists of 14 residues. Germline V CDR1 and CDR2: SGHRS, YFSETQ. The V end lost 4 bases, the J end lost 7 bases, and 15 bases lay between the germline ends. The CDR3 bases are TGCGCCAGCAGCACCAGACAAGGTCGGAATGAGCAGTTCTTC. It is translated as CASSTRQGRNEQFF.

The chain carries TRBV7-3 and TRBJ1-1; 7 bases agree with TRBD1. Trimming removed 2 bases from V and 0 bases from J; junction bases left unmatched: 0. The CDR3 covers 14 residues. The germline V gene has CDR1 SGHTA and CDR2 FQGTGA. The CDR3 here is CASSLGTVNTEAFF. For the CDR3, the DNA is TGTGCCAGCAGCTTAGGGACAGTGAACACTGAAGCTTTCTTT.

The rearrangement joins TRBV18 to TRBJ1-2; D call uncertain. CDR1 is KGHSH, CDR2 LQKENI, per germline. The CDR3 extends over 16 amino acids. V gave up 0 bases and J gave up 0 bases, with 11 bases separating them. Here the CDR3 reads CASSPPPARTNYGYTF. CDR3 DNA sequence: TGTGCCAGCTCACCACCGCCTGCCAGGACTAACTATGGCTACACCTTC.

The chain is built from TRBV7-6 and TRBJ2-1; D not certain. V shed 3 bases and J shed 4 bases, with 13 bases lying between them. The CDR3 covers 15 residues. Germline-derived CDR1 and CDR2 are SGHVS and FNYEAQ. The CDR3 nucleotides are TGTGCCAGCAGCTTCCGAGTTTTGAGTTACAATGAGCAGTTCTTC. It encodes CASSFRVLSYNEQFF.

This chain joins TRBV24-1 and TRBJ2-2; possibly TRBD1 for D (5 bases). This CDR3 comprises 15 residues. Germline V gene lookup returns CDR1 KGHDR and CDR2 SFDVKD. V shed 5 bases and J shed 0 bases, with 9 bases lying between them. The CDR3 here is CATSARTPNTGELFF. CDR3 nucleotide sequence: TGTGCCACCAGTGCTCGGACACCGAACACCGGGGAGCTGTTTTTT.

The gene calls are TRBV24-1 and TRBJ1-4; D is uncertain. CDR3 length equals 13 residues. V lost 1 base, J lost 8 bases, and 7 bases lay in between. Germline V lookup: CDR1 KGHDR, CDR2 SFDVKD. The CDR3 protein is CATSDLAGEKLFF. The CDR3 DNA follows: TGTGCCACCAGTGATTTAGCGGGGGAAAAACTGTTTTTT.

The V call is TRBV5-1, the J call TRBJ1-5, with a possible D match to TRBD1 (5 bases). V lost 5 bases to trimming and J lost 6 bases, with 12 bases between them. The CDR3 consists of 13 residues. Germline V gene data show CDR1 as SGHRS and CDR2 as YFSETQ. CDR3 amino acids: CASSGGGGQPQHF. CDR3 nucleotides: TGCGCCAGCAGTGGGGGGGGTGGTCAGCCCCAGCATTTT. The full variable domain, in which reference TRBV5-1 and TRBJ1-5 provide the parts outside the CDR3, is KAGVTQTPRYLIKTRGQQVTLSCSPISGHRSVSWYQQTPGQGLQFLFEYFSETQRNKGNFPGRFSGRQFSNSRSEMNVSTLELGDSALYLCASSGGGGQPQHFGDGTRLSIL.

The gene calls are TRBV7-9 and TRBJ2-7; 7 bases are a match to TRBD1. Per germline, CDR1 SEHNR and CDR2 FQNEAQ (reference sequence). CDR3 size: 13 residues. The ends lost 3 bases at V and 2 bases at J; junction bases unmatched: 1. DNA for the CDR3: TGTGCCAGCAGCTTCGGGACAGCCTACGAGCAGTACTTC. It translates to CASSFGTAYEQYF. The full variable domain, its missing parts supplied by reference TRBV7-9 and TRBJ2-7, is DTGVSQNPRHKITKRGQNVTFRCDPISEHNRLYWYRQTLGQGPEFLTYFQNEAQLEKSRLLSDRFSAERPKGSFSTLEIQRTEQGDSAMYLCASSFGTAYEQYFGPGTRLTVT.

The chain couples TRBV5-5 to TRBJ2-1, with 12 positions matching TRBD2. The CDR3 is 16 residues long. The V gene's germline CDR1 is SGHKS and CDR2 YYEKEE (reference sequence). J was trimmed by 7 bases and V by 3 bases; bases with no gene match: 8. The CDR3 protein is CASSWLLAGGGNEQFF. The CDR3 region has the DNA TGTGCCAGCAGCTGGTTACTAGCGGGGGGTGGAAATGAGCAGTTCTTC.

This sequence joins TRBV28 and TRBJ2-1; 9 bases are a match to TRBD2. V was pared by 5 bases and J by 8 bases, with 10 bases of the junction left unmatched. CDR1 and CDR2 from the germline V gene are MDHEN and SYDVKM. The CDR3 is made up of 15 amino acids. DNA for the CDR3: TGTGCCAGCAGTCTCGGGACTAGCAAAGACTATGAGCAGTTCTTC. Translation gives CASSLGTSKDYEQFF.

This clone has just one count. The rearrangement uses TRBV7-2 and TRBJ1-2; TRBD1 matches 12 bases. There are 15 residues in the CDR3. The germline V gene has CDR1 SGHTA and CDR2 FQGNSA. With V trimmed by 3 bases and J by 6 bases, 5 bases remained unmatched. The CDR3 protein is CASSFTGTGGHGYTF. Written as DNA, the CDR3 is TGTGCCAGCAGCTTCACCGGGACAGGGGGCCATGGCTACACCTTC.

This chain uses TRBV5-1 with TRBJ2-3; maybe TRBD2 (6 bases). CDR1 is SGHRS, CDR2 YFSETQ, per germline. This CDR3 has 15 residues. The ends were cut back, 1 base at V and 3 bases at J, with 12 bases in the middle. The CDR3 reads CASSLMGGMTDTQYF. In nucleotides, the CDR3 is TGCGCCAGCAGCTTGATGGGGGGTATGACAGATACGCAGTATTTT. Together with reference TRBV5-1 and TRBJ2-3, the CDR3 gives the full variable domain: KAGVTQTPRYLIKTRGQQVTLSCSPISGHRSVSWYQQTPGQGLQFLFEYFSETQRNKGNFPGRFSGRQFSNSRSEMNVSTLELGDSALYLCASSLMGGMTDTQYFGPGTRLTVL.

This clone appeared once. The V and J genes are TRBV5-1 and TRBJ2-6; TRBD2 might be the D (6 bases). The CDR3 spans 14 residues. V was clipped by 5 bases and J by 2 bases, with 8 bases between them. Germline lookup yields CDR1 SGHRS and CDR2 YFSETQ. The CDR3 bases are TGCGCCAGCAGGGCGGGAACTGGGGCCAACGTCCTGACTTTC. Its protein is CASRAGTGANVLTF.

This chain links TRBV6-5 with TRBJ1-1, with 8 bases that match TRBD1. The CDR3 is made up of 15 amino acids. V lost 2 bases to trimming and J lost 1 base; unmatched junction nucleotides: 3. Germline loops: CDR1 MNHEY, CDR2 SVGAGI. CDR3 sequence: CASSYPGQANTEAFF. CDR3 bases: TGTGCCAGCAGTTACCCGGGACAGGCGAACACTGAAGCTTTCTTT.

This clone was counted a single time. The chain employs TRBV2 and TRBJ2-2, with D hard to call. The V end was cut by 7 bases, the J end by 0 bases, with 9 bases between. CDR1 and CDR2 from the germline V gene are SNHLY and FYNNEI. This CDR3 has 14 amino acids. In DNA form, the CDR3 reads TGTGCCAGCATGGTGTCAGCGAACACCGGGGAGCTGTTTTTT. It encodes CASMVSANTGELFF.

The sample holds one count of this clone. This chain uses TRBV7-6 with TRBJ2-7; D gene unclear. This CDR3 has 15 residues. Trimming took off 5 bases at V and 2 bases at J, with 16 bases between the two ends. Germline-derived CDR1 and CDR2 are SGHVS and FNYEAQ. The CDR3 region has the DNA TGTGCCAGCAGCCAAAAGTTGACTGAGACCTACGAGCAGTACTTC. Translating it yields CASSQKLTETYEQYF.